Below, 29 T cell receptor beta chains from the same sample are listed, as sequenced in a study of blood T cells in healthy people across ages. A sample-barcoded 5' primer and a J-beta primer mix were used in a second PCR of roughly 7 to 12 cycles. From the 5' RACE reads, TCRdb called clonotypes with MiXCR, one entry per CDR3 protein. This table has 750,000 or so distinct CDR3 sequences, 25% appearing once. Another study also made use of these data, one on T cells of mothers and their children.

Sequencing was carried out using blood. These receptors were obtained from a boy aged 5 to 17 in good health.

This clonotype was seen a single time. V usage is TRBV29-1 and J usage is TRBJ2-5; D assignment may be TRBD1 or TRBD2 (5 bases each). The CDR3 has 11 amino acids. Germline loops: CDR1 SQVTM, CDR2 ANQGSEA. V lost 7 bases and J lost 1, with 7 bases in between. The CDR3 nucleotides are TGCAGCGAAGGGACCCAAGAGACCCAGTACTTC. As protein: CSEGTQETQYF.

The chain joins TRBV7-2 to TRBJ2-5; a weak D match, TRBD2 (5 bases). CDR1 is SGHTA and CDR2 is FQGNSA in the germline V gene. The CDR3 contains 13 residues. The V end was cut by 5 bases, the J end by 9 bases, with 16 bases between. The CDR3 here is CASSAGLLGAQYF. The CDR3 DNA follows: TGTGCCAGCAGCGCAGGACTGCTCGGGGCCCAGTACTTC.

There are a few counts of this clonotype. CDR3 in amino acids: CASSPEGGLGRETQYF. CDR3 nucleotides: TGTGCCAGCAGCCCCGAAGGAGGGCTGGGTCGTGAGACCCAGTACTTC. This chain links TRBV7-6 with TRBJ2-5, with TRBD2 as a possible D gene (6 bases). CDR3 length: 16 residues. The V gene lost 5 bases and the J gene lost 5 bases, with 21 bases spanning the gap. CDR1 is SGHVS and CDR2 is FNYEAQ in the germline V gene.

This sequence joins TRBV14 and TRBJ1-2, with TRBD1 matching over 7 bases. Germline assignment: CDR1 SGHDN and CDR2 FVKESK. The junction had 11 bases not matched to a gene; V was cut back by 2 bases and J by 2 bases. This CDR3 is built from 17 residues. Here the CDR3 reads CASSQRLVTGSNYGYTF. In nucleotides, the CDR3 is TGTGCCAGCAGCCAACGCCTGGTGACAGGGAGCAACTATGGCTACACCTTC.

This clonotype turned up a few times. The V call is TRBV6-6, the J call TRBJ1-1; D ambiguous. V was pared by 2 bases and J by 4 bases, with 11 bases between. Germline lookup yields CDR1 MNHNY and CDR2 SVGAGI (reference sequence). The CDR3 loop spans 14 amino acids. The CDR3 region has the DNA TGTGCCAGCAGTTACGAGGAATTGAGCACTGAAGCTTTCTTT. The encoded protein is CASSYEELSTEAFF.

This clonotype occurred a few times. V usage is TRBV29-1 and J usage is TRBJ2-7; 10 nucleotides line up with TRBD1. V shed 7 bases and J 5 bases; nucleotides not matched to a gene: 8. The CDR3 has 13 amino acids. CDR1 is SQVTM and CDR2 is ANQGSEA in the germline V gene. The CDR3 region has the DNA TGCAGCGCCTCGACAGGGGGCACCCACGAGCAGTACTTC. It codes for CSASTGGTHEQYF.

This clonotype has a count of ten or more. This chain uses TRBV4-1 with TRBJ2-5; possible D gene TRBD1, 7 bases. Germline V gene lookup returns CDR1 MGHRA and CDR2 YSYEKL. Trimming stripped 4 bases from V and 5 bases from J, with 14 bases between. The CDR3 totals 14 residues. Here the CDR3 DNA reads TGCGCCAGCAGCCCCTCGCAGGGGGGTGAGACCCAGTACTTC. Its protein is CASSPSQGGETQYF.

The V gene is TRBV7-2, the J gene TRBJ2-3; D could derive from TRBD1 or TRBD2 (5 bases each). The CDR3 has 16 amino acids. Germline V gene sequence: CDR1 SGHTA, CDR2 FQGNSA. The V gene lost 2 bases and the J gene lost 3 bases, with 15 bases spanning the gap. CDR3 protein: CASSLFIVGATDTQYF. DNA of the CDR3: TGTGCCAGCAGCTTATTTATTGTCGGGGCAACAGATACGCAGTATTTT.

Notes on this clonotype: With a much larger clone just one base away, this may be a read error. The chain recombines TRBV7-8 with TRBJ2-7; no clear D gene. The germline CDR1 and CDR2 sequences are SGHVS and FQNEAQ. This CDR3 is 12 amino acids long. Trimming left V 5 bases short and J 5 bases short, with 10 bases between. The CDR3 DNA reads TGTGCCAGCAGCCCCGACGGAAACGAGCAGTACTTC. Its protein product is CASSPDGNEQYF.

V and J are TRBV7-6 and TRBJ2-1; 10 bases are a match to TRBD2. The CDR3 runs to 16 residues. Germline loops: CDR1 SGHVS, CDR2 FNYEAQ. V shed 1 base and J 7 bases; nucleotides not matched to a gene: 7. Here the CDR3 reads CASSLGILAGVNEQFF. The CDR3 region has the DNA TGTGCCAGCAGCTTAGGTATCCTAGCGGGAGTAAATGAGCAGTTCTTC. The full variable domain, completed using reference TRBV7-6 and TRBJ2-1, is GAGVSQSPRYKVTKRGQDVALRCDPISGHVSLYWYRQALGQGPEFLTYFNYEAQQDKSGLPNDRFSAERPEGSISTLTIQRTEQRDSAMYRCASSLGILAGVNEQFFGPGTRLTVL.

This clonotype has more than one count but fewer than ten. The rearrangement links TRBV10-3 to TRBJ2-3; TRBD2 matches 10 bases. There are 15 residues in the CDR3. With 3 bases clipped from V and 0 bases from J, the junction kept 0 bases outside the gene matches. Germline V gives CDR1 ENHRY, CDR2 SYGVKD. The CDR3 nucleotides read TGTGCCATCAGTGAACTAGCGGGAAGCACAGATACGCAGTATTTT. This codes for CAISELAGSTDTQYF.

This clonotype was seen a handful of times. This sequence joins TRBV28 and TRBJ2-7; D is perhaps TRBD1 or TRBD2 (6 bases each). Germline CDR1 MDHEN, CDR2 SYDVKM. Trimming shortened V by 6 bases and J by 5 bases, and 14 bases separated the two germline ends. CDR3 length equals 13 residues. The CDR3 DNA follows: TGTGCCAGCAGCTTCCTGGGGGGCCACGAGCAGTACTTC. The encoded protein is CASSFLGGHEQYF.

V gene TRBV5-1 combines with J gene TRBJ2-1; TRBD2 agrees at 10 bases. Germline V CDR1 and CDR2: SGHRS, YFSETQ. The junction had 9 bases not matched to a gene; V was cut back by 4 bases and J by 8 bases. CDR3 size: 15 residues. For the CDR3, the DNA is TGCGCCAGCAGCCAAGCGGGAGGGCCTTCGCATGAGCAGTTCTTC. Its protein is CASSQAGGPSHEQFF.

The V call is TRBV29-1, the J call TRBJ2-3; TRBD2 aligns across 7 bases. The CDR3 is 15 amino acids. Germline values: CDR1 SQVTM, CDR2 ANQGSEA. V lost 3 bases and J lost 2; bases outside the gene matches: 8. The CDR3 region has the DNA TGCAGCGTTGATACGAGCGGGGCCTACACAGATACGCAGTATTTT. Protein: CSVDTSGAYTDTQYF.

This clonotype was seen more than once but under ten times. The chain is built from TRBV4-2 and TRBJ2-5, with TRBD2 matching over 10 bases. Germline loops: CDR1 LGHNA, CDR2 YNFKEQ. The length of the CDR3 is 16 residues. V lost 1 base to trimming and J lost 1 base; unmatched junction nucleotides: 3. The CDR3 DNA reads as TGTGCCAGCAGCCAAGCGCTAGCGGGAGTCCAAGAGACCCAGTACTTC. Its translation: CASSQALAGVQETQYF.

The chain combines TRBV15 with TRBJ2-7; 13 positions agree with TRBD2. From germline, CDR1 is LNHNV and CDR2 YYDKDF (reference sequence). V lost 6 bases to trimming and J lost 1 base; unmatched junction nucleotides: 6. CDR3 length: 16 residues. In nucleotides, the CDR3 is TGTGCCACCAGTGTCGGACTAGCGGGGGTTTCCTACGAGCAGTACTTC. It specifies CATSVGLAGVSYEQYF.

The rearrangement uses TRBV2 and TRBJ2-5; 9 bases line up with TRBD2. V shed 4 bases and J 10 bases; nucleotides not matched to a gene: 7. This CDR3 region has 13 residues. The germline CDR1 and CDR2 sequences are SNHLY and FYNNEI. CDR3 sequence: CASSGLAETDQYF. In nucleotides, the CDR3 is TGTGCCAGCAGTGGACTAGCGGAGACGGACCAGTACTTC.

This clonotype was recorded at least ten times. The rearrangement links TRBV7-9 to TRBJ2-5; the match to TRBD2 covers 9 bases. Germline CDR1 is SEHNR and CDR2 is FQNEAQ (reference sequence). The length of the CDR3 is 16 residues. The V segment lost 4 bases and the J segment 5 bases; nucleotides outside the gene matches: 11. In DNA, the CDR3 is TGTGCCAGCAGCTCCCGAGCGGGGGGACAAAGGGAGACCCAGTACTTC. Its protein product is CASSSRAGGQRETQYF.

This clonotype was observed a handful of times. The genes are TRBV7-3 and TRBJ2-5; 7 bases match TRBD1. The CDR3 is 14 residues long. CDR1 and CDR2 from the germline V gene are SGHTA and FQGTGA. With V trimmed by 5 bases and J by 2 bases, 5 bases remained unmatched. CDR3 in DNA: TGTGCCAGCAGCCCGACAGGGAATCAAGAGACCCAGTACTTC. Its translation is CASSPTGNQETQYF.

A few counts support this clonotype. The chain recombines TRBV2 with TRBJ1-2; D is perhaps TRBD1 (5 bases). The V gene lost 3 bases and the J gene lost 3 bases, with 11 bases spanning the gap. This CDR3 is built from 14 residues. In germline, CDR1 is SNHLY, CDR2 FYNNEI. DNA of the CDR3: TGTGCCAGCAGTGAGAAGGGGTGGGACTATGGCTACACCTTC. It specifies CASSEKGWDYGYTF.

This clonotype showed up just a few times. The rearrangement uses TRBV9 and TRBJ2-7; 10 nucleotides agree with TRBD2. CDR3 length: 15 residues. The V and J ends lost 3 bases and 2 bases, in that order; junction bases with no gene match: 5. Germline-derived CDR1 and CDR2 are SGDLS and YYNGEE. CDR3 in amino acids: CASSGAGGSPYEQYF. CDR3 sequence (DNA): TGTGCCAGCAGCGGAGCGGGGGGGAGCCCCTACGAGCAGTACTTC.

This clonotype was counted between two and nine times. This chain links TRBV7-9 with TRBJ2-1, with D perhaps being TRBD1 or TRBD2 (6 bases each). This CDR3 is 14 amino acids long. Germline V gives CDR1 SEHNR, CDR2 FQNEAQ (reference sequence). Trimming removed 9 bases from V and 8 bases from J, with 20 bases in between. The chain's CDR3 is CASAFWGAGYEQFF. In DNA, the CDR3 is TGTGCCAGTGCATTCTGGGGGGCCGGGTATGAGCAGTTCTTC.

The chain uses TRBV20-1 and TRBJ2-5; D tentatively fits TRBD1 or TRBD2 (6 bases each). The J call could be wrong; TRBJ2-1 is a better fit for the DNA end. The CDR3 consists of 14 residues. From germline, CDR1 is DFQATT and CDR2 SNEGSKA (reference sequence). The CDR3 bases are TGCAGTGCTAATAGAGGGGGGAACTACAATGAGCAGTTCTTC. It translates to CSANRGGNYNEQFF.

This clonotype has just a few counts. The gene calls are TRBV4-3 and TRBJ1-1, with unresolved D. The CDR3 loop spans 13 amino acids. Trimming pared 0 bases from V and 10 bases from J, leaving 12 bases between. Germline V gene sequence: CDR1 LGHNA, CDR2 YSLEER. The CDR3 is CASSQELAIGAFF. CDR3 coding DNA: TGCGCCAGCAGCCAAGAATTGGCGATAGGAGCTTTCTTT.

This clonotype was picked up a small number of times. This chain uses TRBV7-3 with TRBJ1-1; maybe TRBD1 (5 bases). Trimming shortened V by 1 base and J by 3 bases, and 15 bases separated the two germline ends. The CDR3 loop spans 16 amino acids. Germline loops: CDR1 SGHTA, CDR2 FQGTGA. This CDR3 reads CASSLIRRQRDTEAFF. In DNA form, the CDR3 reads TGTGCCAGCAGCTTAATAAGGAGACAGCGAGACACTGAAGCTTTCTTT.

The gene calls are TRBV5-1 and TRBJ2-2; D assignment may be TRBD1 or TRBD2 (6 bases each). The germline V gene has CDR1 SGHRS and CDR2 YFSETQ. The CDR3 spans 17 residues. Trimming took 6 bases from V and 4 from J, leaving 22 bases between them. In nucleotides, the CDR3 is TGCGCCAGCAAATCGACCCGGTGGAGGGGGACCACCGGGGAGCTGTTTTTT. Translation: CASKSTRWRGTTGELFF. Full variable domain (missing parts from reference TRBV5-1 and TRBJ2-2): KAGVTQTPRYLIKTRGQQVTLSCSPISGHRSVSWYQQTPGQGLQFLFEYFSETQRNKGNFPGRFSGRQFSNSRSEMNVSTLELGDSALYLCASKSTRWRGTTGELFFGEGSRLTVL.

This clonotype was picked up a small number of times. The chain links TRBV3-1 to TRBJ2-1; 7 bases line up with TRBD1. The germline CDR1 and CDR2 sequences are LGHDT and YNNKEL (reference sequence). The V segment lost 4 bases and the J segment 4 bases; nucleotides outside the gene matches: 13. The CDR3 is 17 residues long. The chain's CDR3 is CASSPKGAVQAYNEQFF. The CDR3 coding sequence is TGTGCCAGCAGCCCTAAGGGGGCCGTTCAGGCGTACAATGAGCAGTTCTTC.

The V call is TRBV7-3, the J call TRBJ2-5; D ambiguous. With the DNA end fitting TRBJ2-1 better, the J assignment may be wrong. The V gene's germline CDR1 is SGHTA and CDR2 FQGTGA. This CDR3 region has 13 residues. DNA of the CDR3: TGTGCCAGCAGCTTAGGTTGGTTAAATGAGCAGTTCTTC. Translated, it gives CASSLGWLNEQFF.

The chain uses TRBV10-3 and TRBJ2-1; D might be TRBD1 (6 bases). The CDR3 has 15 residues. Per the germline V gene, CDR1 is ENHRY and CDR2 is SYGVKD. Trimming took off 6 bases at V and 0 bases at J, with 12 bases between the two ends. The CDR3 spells CAIRGGLGSYNEQFF. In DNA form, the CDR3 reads TGTGCCATCAGAGGGGGTTTGGGCTCCTACAATGAGCAGTTCTTC.